This TCR beta chain was documented in a study of vaccination and CD4 T cells after COVID-19. Across the whole study: From HCoV-229E, HCoV-OC43, HCoV-NL63 and SARS-CoV-2, overlapping spike peptides were used to stimulate the cells.

With the Oncomine TCR Beta short-read assay, DNA from cultured CD4+ T cells was sequenced. Genomic DNA was isolated from cultured CD4+ T cells. From the PCR reads, TCRdb called clonotypes with MiXCR, one entry per CDR3 protein. The data hold 11,000 or so distinct CDR3 sequences, with 30% to 45% observed a single time. A remark on this clonotype: The target antigen is unknown.

The CDR3 sequence is 15 residues long. Germline V gene sequence: CDR1 SGHVS, CDR2 FNYEAQ. Trimming left V 4 bases short and J 3 bases short, with 16 bases between. Treatment denoted: approximately 9-day PBMC culture with coronavirus spike peptide pools or control peptides (ViraFEST assay). CD4+ T lymphocytes from the unexposed donor were collected before the COVID-19 pandemic (2011-2018). Following expansion of antigen-specific T cells with peptide pools, ViraFEST then sequenced TCRs. The specimen was CD4+ T cells from blood, cultured in vitro. The receptor was derived from a human donor in good health. This chain uses TRBV7-6 with TRBJ2-7; D possibly uses TRBD1 or TRBD2 (5 bases each). The CDR3 sequence is CASSYQPGTHYEQYF. The CDR3, as DNA: TGTGCCAGCAGCTATCAGCCTGGGACGCACTACGAGCAGTACTTC.